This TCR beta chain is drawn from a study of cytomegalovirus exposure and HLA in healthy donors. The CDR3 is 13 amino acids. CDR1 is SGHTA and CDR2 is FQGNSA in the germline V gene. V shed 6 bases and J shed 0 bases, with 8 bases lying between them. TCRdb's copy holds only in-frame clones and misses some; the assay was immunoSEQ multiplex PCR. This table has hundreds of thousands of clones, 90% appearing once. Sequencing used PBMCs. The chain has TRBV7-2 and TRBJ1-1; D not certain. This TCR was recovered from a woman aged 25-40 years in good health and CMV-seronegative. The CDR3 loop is CASSWELNTEAFF. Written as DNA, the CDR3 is TGTGCCAGCAGTTGGGAGCTGAACACTGAAGCTTTCTTT.